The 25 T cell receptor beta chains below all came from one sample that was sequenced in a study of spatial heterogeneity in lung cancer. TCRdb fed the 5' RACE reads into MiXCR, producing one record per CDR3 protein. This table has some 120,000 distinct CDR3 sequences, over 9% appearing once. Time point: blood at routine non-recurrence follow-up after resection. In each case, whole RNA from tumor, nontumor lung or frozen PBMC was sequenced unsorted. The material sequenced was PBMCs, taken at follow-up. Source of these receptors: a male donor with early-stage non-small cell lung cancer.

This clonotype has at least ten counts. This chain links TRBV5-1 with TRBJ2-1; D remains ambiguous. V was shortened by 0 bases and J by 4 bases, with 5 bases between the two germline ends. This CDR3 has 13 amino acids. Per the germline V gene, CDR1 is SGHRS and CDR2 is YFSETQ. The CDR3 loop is CASSLELYNEQFF. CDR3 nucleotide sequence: TGCGCCAGCAGCTTGGAGCTATACAATGAGCAGTTCTTC.

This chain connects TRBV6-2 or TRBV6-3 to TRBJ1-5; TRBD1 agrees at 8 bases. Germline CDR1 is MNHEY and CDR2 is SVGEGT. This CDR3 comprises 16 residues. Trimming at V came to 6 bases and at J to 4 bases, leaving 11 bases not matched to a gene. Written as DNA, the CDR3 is TGTGCCAGCAGCCCCAGCCAGGGGGCAGGAAATCAGCCCCAGCATTTT. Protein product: CASSPSQGAGNQPQHF.

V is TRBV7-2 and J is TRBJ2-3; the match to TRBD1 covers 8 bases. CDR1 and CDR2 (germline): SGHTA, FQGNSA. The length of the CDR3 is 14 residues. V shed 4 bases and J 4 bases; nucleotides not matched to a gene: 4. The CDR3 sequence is CASSYRTGPDTQYF. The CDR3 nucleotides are TGTGCCAGCAGCTACCGGACAGGGCCAGATACGCAGTATTTT.

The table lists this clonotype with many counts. CDR3 sequence: CASSQGTGRANTEAFF. The DNA for the CDR3 is TGTGCCAGCAGCCAAGGGACAGGGAGGGCAAACACTGAAGCTTTCTTT. The chain has TRBV3-1 and TRBJ1-1; the match to TRBD1 covers 8 bases. The CDR3 is 16 residues long. Germline CDR1 reads LGHDT; CDR2 reads YNNKEL (reference sequence). The V and J ends lost 1 base and 2 bases, in that order; junction bases with no gene match: 6.

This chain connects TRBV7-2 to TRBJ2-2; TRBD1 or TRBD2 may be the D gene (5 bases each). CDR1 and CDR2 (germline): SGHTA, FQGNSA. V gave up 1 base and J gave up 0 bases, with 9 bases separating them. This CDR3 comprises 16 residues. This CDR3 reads CASSLVGTANTGELFF. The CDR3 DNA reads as TGTGCCAGCAGCTTAGTTGGGACGGCGAACACCGGGGAGCTGTTTTTT.

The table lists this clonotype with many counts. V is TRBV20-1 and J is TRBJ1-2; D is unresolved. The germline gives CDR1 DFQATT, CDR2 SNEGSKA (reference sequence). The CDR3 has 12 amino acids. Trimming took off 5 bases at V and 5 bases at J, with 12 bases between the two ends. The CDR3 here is CSAGPTEYGYTF. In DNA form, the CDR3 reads TGCAGTGCTGGACCTACAGAGTATGGCTACACCTTC.

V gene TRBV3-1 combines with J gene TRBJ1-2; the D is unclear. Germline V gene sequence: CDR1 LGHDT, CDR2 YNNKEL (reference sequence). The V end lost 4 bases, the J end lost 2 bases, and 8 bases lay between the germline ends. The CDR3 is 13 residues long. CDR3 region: CASSPTENYGYTF. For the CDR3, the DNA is TGTGCCAGCAGCCCAACCGAGAACTATGGCTACACCTTC.

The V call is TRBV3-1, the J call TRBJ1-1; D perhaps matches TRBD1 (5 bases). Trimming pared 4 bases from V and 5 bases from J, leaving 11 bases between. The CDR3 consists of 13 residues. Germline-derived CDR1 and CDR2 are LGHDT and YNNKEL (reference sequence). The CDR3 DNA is TGTGCCAGCAGCCGACTCGACAGAACTGAAGCTTTCTTT. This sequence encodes CASSRLDRTEAFF.

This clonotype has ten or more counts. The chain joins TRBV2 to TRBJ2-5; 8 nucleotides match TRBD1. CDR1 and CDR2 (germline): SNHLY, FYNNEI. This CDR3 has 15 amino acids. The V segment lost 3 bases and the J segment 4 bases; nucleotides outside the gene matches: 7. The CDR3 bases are TGTGCCAGCAGTGAGCAGTCAGGGGGCGCAGAGACCCAGTACTTC. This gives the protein CASSEQSGGAETQYF.

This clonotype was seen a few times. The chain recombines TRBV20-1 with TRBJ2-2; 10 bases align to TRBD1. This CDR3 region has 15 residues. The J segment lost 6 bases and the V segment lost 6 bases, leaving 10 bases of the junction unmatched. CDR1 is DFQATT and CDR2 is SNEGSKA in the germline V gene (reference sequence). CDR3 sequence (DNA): TGCAGTGCAAGCCAGACAGGGGGCGCGTCCGGGGAGCTGTTTTTT. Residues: CSASQTGGASGELFF.

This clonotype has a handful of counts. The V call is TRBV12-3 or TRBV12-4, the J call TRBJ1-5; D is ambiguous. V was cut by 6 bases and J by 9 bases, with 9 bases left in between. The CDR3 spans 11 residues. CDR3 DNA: TGTGCCAGCAGCCTCTGGGGGCCCCAGCATTTT. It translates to CASSLWGPQHF.

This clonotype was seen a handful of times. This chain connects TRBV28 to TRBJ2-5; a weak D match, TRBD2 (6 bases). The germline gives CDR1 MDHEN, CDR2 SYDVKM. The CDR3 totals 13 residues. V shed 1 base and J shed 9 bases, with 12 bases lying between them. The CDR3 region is CASSLSTWGAQYF. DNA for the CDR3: TGTGCCAGCAGTTTATCGACATGGGGGGCCCAGTACTTC.

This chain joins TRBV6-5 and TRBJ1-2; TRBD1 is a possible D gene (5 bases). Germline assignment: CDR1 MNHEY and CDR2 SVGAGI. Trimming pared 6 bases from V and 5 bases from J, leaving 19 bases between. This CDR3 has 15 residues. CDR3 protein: CASSPDYDSEYGYTF. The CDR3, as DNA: TGTGCCAGCAGCCCAGATTACGACAGCGAGTATGGCTACACCTTC.

CDR3 region: CASSLRHQETQYF. The DNA for the CDR3 is TGTGCCAGCAGCTTAAGACACCAAGAGACCCAGTACTTC. The chain links TRBV7-3 to TRBJ2-5; D call uncertain. This CDR3 spans 13 amino acids. V was cut by 1 base and J by 0 bases, with 3 bases left in between. Germline V gives CDR1 SGHTA, CDR2 FQGTGA.

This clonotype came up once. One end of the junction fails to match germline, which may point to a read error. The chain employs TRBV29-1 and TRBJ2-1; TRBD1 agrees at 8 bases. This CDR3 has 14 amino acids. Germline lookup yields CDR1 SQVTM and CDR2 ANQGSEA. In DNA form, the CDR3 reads TGCAGCGCCTCCGGGACAGGCTCCTACAATGAGCAGATCTTC. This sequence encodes CSASGTGSYNEQIF.

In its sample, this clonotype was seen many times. The CDR3 nucleotides read TGTGCCAGCACCCGCCGGGGGAGCGGGGGGGCCTACGAGCAGTACTTC. It specifies CASTRRGSGGAYEQYF. V and J are TRBV6-5 and TRBJ2-7; 10 bases agree with TRBD2. J gave up 2 bases and V 7 bases, and 11 bases lay outside the gene matches. The CDR3 runs 16 residues. CDR1 is MNHEY and CDR2 is SVGAGI in the germline V gene.

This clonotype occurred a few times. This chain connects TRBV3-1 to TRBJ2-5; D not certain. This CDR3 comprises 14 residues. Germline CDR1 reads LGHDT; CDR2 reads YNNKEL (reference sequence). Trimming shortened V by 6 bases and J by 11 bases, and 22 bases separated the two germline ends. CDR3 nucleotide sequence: TGTGCCAGCAGGGCTGAAGGCCCAGGCAATGGGCAGTACTTC. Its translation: CASRAEGPGNGQYF.

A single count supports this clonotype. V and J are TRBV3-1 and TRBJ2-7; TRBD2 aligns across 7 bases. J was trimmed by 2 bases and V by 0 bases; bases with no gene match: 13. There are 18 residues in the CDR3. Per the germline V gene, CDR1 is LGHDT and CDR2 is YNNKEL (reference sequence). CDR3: CASSQDLSGGRATYEQYF. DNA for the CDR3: TGTGCCAGCAGCCAAGATCTTTCCGGTGGGAGGGCGACCTACGAGCAGTACTTC.

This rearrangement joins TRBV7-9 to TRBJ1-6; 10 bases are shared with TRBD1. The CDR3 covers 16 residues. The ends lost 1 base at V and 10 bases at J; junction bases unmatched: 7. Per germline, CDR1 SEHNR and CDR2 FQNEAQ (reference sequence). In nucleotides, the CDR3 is TGTGCCAGCAGCTTAGGTGTAGGGACAGGGGACTCACCCCTCCACTTT. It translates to CASSLGVGTGDSPLHF. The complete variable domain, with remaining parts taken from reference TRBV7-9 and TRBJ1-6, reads DTGVSQNPRHKITKRGQNVTFRCDPISEHNRLYWYRQTLGQGPEFLTYFQNEAQLEKSRLLSDRFSAERPKGSFSTLEIQRTEQGDSAMYLCASSLGVGTGDSPLHFGNGTRLTVT.

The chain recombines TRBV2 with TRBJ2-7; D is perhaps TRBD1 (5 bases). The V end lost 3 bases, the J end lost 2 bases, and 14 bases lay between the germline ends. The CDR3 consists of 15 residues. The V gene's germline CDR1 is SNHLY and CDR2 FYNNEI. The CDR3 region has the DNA TGTGCCAGCAGTGACCCGACAGCCGCGCCCTACGAGCAGTACTTC. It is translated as CASSDPTAAPYEQYF.

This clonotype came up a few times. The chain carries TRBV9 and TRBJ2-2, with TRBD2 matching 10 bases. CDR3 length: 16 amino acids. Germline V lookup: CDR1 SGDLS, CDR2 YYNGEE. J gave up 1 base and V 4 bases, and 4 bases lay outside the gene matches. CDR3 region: CASSSRLAGNTGELFF. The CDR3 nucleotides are TGTGCCAGCAGCTCCCGACTAGCGGGGAACACCGGGGAGCTGTTTTTT.

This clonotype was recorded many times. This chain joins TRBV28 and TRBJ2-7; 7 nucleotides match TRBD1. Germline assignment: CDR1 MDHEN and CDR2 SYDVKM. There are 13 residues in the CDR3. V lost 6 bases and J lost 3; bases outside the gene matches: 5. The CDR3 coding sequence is TGTGCCAGCAGGCCGGGACAGCTCTACGAGCAGTACTTC. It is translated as CASRPGQLYEQYF.

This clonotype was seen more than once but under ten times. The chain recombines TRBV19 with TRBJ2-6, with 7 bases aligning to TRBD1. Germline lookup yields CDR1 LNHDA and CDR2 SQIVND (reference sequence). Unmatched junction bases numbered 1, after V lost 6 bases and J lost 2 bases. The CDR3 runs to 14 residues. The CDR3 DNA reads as TGTGCCAGTAGCACAGGGGCTGGGGCCAACGTCCTGACTTTC. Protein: CASSTGAGANVLTF.

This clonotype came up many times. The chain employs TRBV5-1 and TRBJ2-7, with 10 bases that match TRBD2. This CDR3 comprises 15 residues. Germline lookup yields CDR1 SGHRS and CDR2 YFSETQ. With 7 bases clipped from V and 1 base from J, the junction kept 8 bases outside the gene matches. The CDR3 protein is CASGISGGPSYEQYF. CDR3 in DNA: TGCGCCAGCGGGATTAGCGGGGGGCCTTCCTACGAGCAGTACTTC.

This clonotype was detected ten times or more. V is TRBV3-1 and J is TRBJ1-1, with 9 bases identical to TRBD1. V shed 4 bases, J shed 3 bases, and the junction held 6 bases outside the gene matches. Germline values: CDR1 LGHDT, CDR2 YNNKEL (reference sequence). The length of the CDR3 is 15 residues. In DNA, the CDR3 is TGTGCCAGCAGCCGCCGACAGGGGGTTGACACTGAAGCTTTCTTT. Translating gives CASSRRQGVDTEAFF.